The 3 T cell receptor beta chains reported below all come from one sample, sequenced in a study of breast tumors, draining lymph nodes, adjacent tissues. Samples came from axillary lymph nodes draining the breast cancer. TCRdb reprocessed the multiplex PCR reads with MiXCR, giving one entry per CDR3 protein. The top ten hold 2.2% of the sample, which has approximately 130,000 distinct CDR3 sequences, approximately 22% seen once. Material for sequencing was axillary lymph node tissue. The source of these receptors is a female donor with breast cancer. Some clones in this sample may be carry-over from other donors' samples.

This clonotype was detected ten times or more. This chain links TRBV28 with TRBJ2-5; TRBD1 might be the D (6 bases). Per the germline V gene, CDR1 is MDHEN and CDR2 is SYDVKM. V shed 5 bases and J shed 4 bases, with 17 bases lying between them. The CDR3 totals 15 residues. The CDR3 sequence is CASSTYSRGGETQYF. In DNA, the CDR3 is TGTGCCAGCAGTACCTACTCTAGAGGGGGAGAGACCCAGTACTTC.

There are many counts of this clonotype. V gene TRBV5-6 combines with J gene TRBJ2-1; D uncertain. V was cut by 0 bases and J by 6 bases, with 7 bases left in between. Germline V lookup: CDR1 SGHDT, CDR2 YYEEEE. The CDR3 is made up of 13 amino acids. CDR3 amino acids: CASSLDWSNEQFF. The CDR3 nucleotides are TGTGCCAGCAGCTTGGACTGGAGCAATGAGCAGTTCTTC.

This clonotype was seen ten or more times. This sequence joins TRBV7-9 and TRBJ2-3; D may be TRBD1 or TRBD2 (5 bases each). This CDR3 has 15 residues. V dropped 3 bases and J dropped 2 bases, with 12 bases sitting between them. Germline values: CDR1 SEHNR, CDR2 FQNEAQ (reference sequence). This CDR3 reads CASSLPGPFTDTQYF. As DNA, the CDR3 is TGTGCCAGCAGCTTGCCGGGACCGTTCACAGATACGCAGTATTTT.